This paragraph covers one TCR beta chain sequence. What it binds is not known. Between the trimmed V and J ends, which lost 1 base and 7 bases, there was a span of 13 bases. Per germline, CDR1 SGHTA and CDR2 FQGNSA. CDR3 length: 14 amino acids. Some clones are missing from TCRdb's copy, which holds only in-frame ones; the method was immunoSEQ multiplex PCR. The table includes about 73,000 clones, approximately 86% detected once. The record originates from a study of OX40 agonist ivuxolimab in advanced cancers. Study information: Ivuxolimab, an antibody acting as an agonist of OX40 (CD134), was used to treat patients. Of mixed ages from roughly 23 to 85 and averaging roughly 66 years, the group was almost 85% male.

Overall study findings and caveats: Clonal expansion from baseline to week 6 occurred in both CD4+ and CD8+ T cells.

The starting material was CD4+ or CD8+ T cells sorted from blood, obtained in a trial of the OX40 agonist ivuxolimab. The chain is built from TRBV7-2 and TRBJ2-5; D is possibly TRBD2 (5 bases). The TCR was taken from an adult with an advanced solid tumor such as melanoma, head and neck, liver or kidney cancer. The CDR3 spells CASSLGGSEGTQYF. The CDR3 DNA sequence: TGTGCCAGCAGCTTAGGAGGGTCAGAGGGGACCCAGTACTTC.